This T cell receptor beta chain was identified in a study of response to subunit inactivated influenza vaccine. Whole-study results and caveats: Authors suggested each seasonal flu vaccination may recruit only limited numbers of new T cells.

As regards this clonotype: Antigen specificity is unknown.

TCRdb reprocessed the RT-PCR reads with MiXCR, giving one entry per CDR3 protein. The sample lists some 480,000 distinct CDR3 sequences, roughly 9.8% occurring once. Here the sequenced sample was PBMCs from blood, taken 45 days after vaccination. This TCR was sampled from a man aged 45 to 65 who received an inactivated influenza vaccine.

CDR3 DNA: TGTGCCAGTAGTATGACAGGGACATTGGCTGAGACCCAGTACTTC. Translation gives CASSMTGTLAETQYF. The chain combines TRBV19 with TRBJ2-5; 7 bases are shared with TRBD1. Germline lookup yields CDR1 LNHDA and CDR2 SQIVND (reference sequence). This CDR3 has 15 residues. The J segment lost 5 bases and the V segment lost 3 bases, leaving 9 bases of the junction unmatched.